Detailed here is one T cell receptor beta chain. This clone's antigen is unknown. There are no base qualities to consult, and no much larger clone falls within one base. The time point tag for this specimen amounts to: before start of T cell therapy. The patients had received solid-organ transplants and had cytomegalovirus that was drug-resistant/recurrent. Approximately 10 people from the trial were chosen for repertoire analysis because post-therapy peripheral blood mononuclear cells were available from them. Viable CD3+CD8+CD4- lymphocytes were sorted from PBMCs on a BD FACSAria III. The Qiagen DNeasy Kit was used to extract genomic DNA from sorted cells. The entry originates in a study of T cell therapy after organ transplantation (dated by TCRdb to between 2017 and 2020). Some background on the complete study: Autologous CMV-specific T cells, expanded in vitro for about 14 days with a peptide pool of 30 HLA class I and II CMV epitopes, were used as therapy products. Patients were given up to 6 doses of T cells at 2-week intervals and were followed for 29 weeks after finishing therapy. Among the roughly ten patients, eight were classed as clinical responders, while two were classed as nonresponders. A median of 1.92 x 10^8 CMV-specific T cells was administered to patients across 2 to 6 intravenous infusions. An open-label phase I trial of autologous CMV-specific adoptive T cell therapy in solid-organ transplant recipients was the basis for the study, which was a follow-up TRBV repertoire analysis. Peripheral blood samples for the pretherapy time point were taken before T cell therapy began. Long-term post-therapy samples were obtainable from only about 75% of the 10 patients. Study-wide conclusions, independent of this receptor: Reduced sample coverage from poor CD8+ T cell yield may be reflected in the few expansions detected in nonresponders. The small cohort prevented assessing confounders such as concurrent antirejection and antiviral medications. Nonresponders showed marked pretherapy clonal expansions with minimal repertoire change after therapy. The fold change in CD8 clonality after therapy was inversely correlated with pretherapy clonality, which suggests that less biased repertoires were more open to remodeling. Post-therapy reconstitution appeared to include both transferred clonotypes and endogenous clonotypes not detected in the therapy products.

TRB CDR3 regions were amplified from genomic DNA with the immunoSEQ two-step, bias-controlled multiplex PCR assay. CDR3 libraries were sequenced on an Illumina NextSeq 500. As for how the authors treated the data: Initial alignment and bioinformatics, including bias normalization against synthetic CDR3 analogs, were performed with the immunoSEQ Analyzer platform. Annotation of V, D and J genes followed the definitions in the IMGT database. Additional TRBV analyses were carried out with default settings in VDJtools version 1.1.10 and the R package tcR version 2.2.1.11. For the GLIPH analysis, version 1.0 was run with default settings. To test for significant clonotype frequency changes in CDR3 sequences with at least 5 reads, a 2-sided binomial test with Benjamini-Hochberg correction (alpha = 0.01) was used. The source is immuneACCESS, and TCRdb retained only in-frame sequences with V and J called. Part of the clones is not carried over; for the studies checked, unresolved V genes explain less than half of this, and the remainder is unexplained. That table is the source of V, J and clone size, and D and trimming were worked out from the DNA. The sample table records 45,000 to 50,000 clones; over 90% of these occur just once. The ten largest clones capture 2.5% to 3.5% of the sample.

Looking up the germline V gene yields CDR1 SNHLY and CDR2 FYNNEI. Reading from cysteine to phenylalanine, the CDR3 counts 13 amino acids. The DNA shown is the 39-base CDR3, in frame from base 1. At the junction V is shortened by 4 bases and J by 0 bases, with 7 bases in between. The sequencing here drew on CD8+ T cells from blood, taken before autologous CMV-specific T cell therapy. The rearrangement joined TRBV2 to TRBJ2-7; no D gene call is confident. This clonotype was obtained from a human patient who had received a solid organ transplant and had CMV disease. Read as DNA, the sequence is TGTGCCAGCAGTGGGCAGGACTCCTACGAGCAGTACTTC. Its coded protein is CASSGQDSYEQYF.